Sequencing of this T cell receptor (beta chain) was carried out in a study of patients and donors after allogeneic stem cell transplantation. This clonotype was found many times. TCRdb redid the calling of the RT-PCR reads with MiXCR, one entry per CDR3 protein. The table includes 70,000 to 100,000 distinct CDR3 sequences, roughly 5.2% detected once. The sequencing sample was made of blood, either unsorted or a sorted T cell fraction (not recorded which). This TCR derives from a human donor who was either an allogeneic HSCT recipient or a stem cell or donor lymphocyte infusion donor (not recorded which). It is not recorded whose cells these are; they may come from a transplant donor.

CDR3 loop: CASSYGSTGEGETQYF. For the CDR3, the DNA is TGTGCCAGCAGTTACGGTTCCACAGGGGAGGGAGAGACCCAGTACTTC. This sequence joins TRBV9 and TRBJ2-5; either TRBD1 or TRBD2 may supply D (7 bases each). Germline CDR1 is SGDLS and CDR2 is YYNGEE. V lost 5 bases and J 4 bases, leaving 21 bases between the germline ends. The CDR3 length is 16 residues.